The entry below describes one T cell receptor (beta chain). In the original processing: From reference gene primer amplification, estimates of nucleated cell counts were derived. The repertoire was sequenced with immunoSEQ multiplex PCR; TCRdb's copy has only in-frame clones and lacks some. The V and J calls and clone size are taken from that table; D and trimming were inferred from the DNA. This sample yields 280,000 or so clones, of which roughly 87% are seen a single time; 10% to 15% belongs to the top ten. Deletions cut 6 bases from V and 1 base from J, with 12 bases between. Germline V CDR1 and CDR2: MNHEY, SVGAGI. The CDR3 is made up of 15 amino acids. These data originate in a study of blood T cell repertoires in COVID-19. Overall study: COVID-19 samples from acute and convalescent phases originated in the United States, Italy and Spain. Sources were T cells, B-cell-depleted T cells, or PBMCs; the material itself was cDNA or gDNA.

The material sequenced was peripheral blood. The V call is TRBV6-5, the J call TRBJ2-2; D remains unclear. The TCR was taken from a human donor in a cohort sampled during active COVID-19. CDR3 protein: CASSEVLQNTGELFF. The CDR3, as DNA: TGTGCCAGCAGCGAGGTCCTCCAGAACACCGGGGAGCTGTTTTTT.